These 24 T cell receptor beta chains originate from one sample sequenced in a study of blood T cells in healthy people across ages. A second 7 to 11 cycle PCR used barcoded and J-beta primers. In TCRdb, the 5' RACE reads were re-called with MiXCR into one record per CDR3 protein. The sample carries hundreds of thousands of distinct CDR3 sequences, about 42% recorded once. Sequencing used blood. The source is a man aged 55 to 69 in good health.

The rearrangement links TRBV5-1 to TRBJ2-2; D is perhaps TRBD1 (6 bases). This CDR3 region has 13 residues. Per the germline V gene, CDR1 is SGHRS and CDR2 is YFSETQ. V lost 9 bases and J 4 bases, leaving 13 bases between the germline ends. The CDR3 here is CATGTQGTGELFF. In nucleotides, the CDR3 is TGCGCCACCGGGACACAGGGCACCGGGGAGCTGTTTTTT.

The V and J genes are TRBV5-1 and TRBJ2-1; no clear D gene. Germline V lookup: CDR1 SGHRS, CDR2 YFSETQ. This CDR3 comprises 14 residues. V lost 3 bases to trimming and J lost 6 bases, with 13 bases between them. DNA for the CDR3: TGCGCCAGCAGCTCGCTGGGCTGGGGCAATGAGCAGTTCTTC. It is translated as CASSSLGWGNEQFF.

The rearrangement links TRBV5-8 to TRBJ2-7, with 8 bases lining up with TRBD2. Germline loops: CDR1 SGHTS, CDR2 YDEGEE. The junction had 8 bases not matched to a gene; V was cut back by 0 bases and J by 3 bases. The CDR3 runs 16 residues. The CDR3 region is CASSLAGGASGYEQYF. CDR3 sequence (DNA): TGTGCCAGCAGCTTGGCGGGAGGGGCCTCGGGCTACGAGCAGTACTTC.

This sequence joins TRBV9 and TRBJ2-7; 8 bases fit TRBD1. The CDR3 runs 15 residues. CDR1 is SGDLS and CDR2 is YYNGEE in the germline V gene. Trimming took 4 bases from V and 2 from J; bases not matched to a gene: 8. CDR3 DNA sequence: TGTGCCAGCAGCCCGACGACAGGGGTAGCCTACGAGCAGTACTTC. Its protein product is CASSPTTGVAYEQYF. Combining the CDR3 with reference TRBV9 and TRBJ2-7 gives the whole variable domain DSGVTQTPKHLITATGQRVTLRCSPRSGDLSVYWYQQSLDQGLQFLIQYYNGEERAKGNILERFSAQQFPDLHSELNLSSLELGDSALYFCASSPTTGVAYEQYFGPGTRLTVT.

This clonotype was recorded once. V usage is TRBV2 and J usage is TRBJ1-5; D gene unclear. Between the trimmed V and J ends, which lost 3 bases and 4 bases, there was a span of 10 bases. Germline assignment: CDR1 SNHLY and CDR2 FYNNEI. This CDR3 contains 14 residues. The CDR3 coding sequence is TGTGCCAGCAGTGACGGACCTGGAAATCAGCCCCAGCATTTT. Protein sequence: CASSDGPGNQPQHF. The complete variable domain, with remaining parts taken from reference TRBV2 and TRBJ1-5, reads EPEVTQTPSHQVTQMGQEVILRCVPISNHLYFYWYRQILGQKVEFLVSFYNNEISEKSEIFDDQFSVERPDGSNFTLKIRSTKLEDSAMYFCASSDGPGNQPQHFGDGTRLSIL.

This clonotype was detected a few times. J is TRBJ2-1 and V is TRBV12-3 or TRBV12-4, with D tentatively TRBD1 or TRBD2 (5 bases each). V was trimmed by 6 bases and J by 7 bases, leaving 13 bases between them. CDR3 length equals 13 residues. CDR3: CASSLPWGNEQFF. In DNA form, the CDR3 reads TGTGCCAGCAGCCTACCTTGGGGGAATGAGCAGTTCTTC.

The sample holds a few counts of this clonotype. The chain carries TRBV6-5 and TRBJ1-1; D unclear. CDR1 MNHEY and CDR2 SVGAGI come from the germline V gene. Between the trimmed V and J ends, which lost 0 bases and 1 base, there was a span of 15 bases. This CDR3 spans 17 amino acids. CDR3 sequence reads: CASSYSKIDVRNTEAFF. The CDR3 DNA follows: TGTGCCAGCAGTTACTCGAAGATAGATGTCAGGAACACTGAAGCTTTCTTT.

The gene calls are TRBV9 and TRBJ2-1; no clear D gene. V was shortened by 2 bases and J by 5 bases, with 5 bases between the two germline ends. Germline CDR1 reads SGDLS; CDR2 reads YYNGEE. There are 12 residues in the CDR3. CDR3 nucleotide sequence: TGTGCCAGCAGCGTTCCCGACAATGAGCAGTTCTTC. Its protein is CASSVPDNEQFF.

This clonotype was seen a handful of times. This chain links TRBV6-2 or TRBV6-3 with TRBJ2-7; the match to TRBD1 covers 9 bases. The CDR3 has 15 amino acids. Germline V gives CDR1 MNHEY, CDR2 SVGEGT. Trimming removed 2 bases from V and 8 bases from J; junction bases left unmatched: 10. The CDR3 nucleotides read TGTGCCAGCAGTTACGTCACAGGGGGCTACGTTCAGCAGTACTTC. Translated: CASSYVTGGYVQQYF.

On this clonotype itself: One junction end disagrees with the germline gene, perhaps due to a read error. In DNA, the CDR3 is TGCGCCAGAGTCGGAACTAGGGGCAATGTGCAGTTCTTC. This codes for CARVGTRGNVQFF. The chain uses TRBV4-3 and TRBJ2-1; D tentatively reads TRBD1 or TRBD2 (5 bases each). The CDR3 contains 13 residues. Per germline, CDR1 LGHNA and CDR2 YSLEER.

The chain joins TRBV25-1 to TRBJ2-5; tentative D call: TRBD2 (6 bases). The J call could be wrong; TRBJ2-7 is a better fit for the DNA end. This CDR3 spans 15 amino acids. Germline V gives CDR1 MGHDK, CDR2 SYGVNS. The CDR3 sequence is CASSEYGGASYEQYF. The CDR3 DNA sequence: TGTGCCAGCAGTGAATATGGAGGGGCAAGCTACGAGCAGTACTTC.

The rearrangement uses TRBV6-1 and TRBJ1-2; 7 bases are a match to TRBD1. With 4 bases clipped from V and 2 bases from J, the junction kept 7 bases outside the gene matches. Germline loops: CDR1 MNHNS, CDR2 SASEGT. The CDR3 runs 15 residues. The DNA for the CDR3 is TGTGCCAGCAGTGGGGCCGGGACAGTCAACTATGGCTACACCTTC. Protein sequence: CASSGAGTVNYGYTF.

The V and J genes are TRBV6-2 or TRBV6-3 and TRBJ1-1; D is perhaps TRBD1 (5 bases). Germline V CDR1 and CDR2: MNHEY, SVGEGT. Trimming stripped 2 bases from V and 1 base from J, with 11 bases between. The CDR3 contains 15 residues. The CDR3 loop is CASSYLGAGNTEAFF. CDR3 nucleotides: TGTGCCAGCAGTTACCTCGGGGCAGGGAACACTGAAGCTTTCTTT.

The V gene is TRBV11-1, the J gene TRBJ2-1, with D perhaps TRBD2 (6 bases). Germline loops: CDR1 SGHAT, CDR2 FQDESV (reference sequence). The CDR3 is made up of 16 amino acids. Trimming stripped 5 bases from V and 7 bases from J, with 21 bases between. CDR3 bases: TGTGCCAGCAGCCTTGATAGGACGCCGGGGAGGAATGAGCAGTTCTTC. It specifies CASSLDRTPGRNEQFF.

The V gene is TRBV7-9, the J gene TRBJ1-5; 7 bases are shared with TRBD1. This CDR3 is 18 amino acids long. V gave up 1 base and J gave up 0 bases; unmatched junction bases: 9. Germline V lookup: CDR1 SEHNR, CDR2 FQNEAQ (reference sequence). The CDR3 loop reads CASSLETGNGYSNQPQHF. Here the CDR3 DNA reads TGTGCCAGCAGCTTAGAGACAGGGAATGGTTATAGCAATCAGCCCCAGCATTTT.

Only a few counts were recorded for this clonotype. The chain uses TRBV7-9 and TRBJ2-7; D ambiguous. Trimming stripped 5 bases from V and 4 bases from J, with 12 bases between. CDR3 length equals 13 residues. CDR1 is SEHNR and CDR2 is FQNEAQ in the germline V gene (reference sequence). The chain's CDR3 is CASSVEERYEQYF. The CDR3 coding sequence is TGTGCCAGCAGCGTAGAGGAAAGATACGAGCAGTACTTC.

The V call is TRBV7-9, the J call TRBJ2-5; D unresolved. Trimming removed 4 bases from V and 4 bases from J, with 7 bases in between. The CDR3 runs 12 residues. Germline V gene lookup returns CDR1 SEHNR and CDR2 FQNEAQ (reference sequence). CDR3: CASSSGAETQYF. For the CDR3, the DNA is TGTGCCAGCAGCTCCGGTGCAGAGACCCAGTACTTC.

The CDR3 bases are TGTGCCAGCAGTGCTAAATGGGCTCGAGAGACCCAGTACTTC. Amino acid sequence: CASSAKWARETQYF. The V and J genes are TRBV12-3 or TRBV12-4 and TRBJ2-5; D call uncertain. V was shortened by 5 bases and J by 4 bases, with 14 bases between the two germline ends. This CDR3 region has 14 residues.

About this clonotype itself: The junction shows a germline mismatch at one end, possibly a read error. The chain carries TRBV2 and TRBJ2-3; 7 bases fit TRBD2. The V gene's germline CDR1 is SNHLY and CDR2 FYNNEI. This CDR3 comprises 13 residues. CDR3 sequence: CATGGRSTNTQYF. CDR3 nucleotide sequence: TGTGCCACGGGGGGACGTAGCACAAATACGCAGTATTTT.

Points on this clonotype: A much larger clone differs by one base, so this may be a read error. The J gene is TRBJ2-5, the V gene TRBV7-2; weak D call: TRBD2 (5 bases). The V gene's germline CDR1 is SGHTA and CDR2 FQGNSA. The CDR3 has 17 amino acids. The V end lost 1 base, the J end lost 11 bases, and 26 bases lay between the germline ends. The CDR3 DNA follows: TGTGCCAGCAGCTTAGTCCGAGCGGCGCGCTCCTACAATGAGCAGTACTTC. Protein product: CASSLVRAARSYNEQYF.

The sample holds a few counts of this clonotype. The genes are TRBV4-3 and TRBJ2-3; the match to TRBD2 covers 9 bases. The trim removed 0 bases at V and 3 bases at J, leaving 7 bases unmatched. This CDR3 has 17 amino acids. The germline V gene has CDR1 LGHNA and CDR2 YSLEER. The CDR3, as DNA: TGCGCCAGCAGCCAAGACTTGGGAGCGGGGGGTACAGATACGCAGTATTTT. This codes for CASSQDLGAGGTDTQYF.

CDR3 sequence: CASSKKTQDPSYEQYF. DNA for the CDR3: TGTGCCAGCAGCAAAAAAACTCAAGACCCGTCCTACGAGCAGTACTTC. The V gene is TRBV21-1, the J gene TRBJ2-7. TRBV21-1 is a recognized pseudogene. CDR3 length: 16 residues.

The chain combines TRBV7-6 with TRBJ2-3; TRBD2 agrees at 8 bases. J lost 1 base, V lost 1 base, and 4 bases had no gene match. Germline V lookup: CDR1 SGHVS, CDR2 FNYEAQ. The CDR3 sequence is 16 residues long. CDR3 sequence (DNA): TGTGCCAGCAGCTTAGGAAACGGGGGGGGCACAGATACGCAGTATTTT. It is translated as CASSLGNGGGTDTQYF.

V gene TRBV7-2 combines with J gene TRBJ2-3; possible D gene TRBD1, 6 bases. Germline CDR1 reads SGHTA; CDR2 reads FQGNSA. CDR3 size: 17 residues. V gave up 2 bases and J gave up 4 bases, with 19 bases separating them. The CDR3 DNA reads TGTGCCAGCAGCTTAATGGGAGACATCGAGGGGGCAGATACGCAGTATTTT. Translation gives CASSLMGDIEGADTQYF.